The present T cell receptor beta chain was sequenced within a study of OX40 agonist ivuxolimab in advanced cancers. Study summary: Participants, 82.7% male, averaged roughly 59 years of age, ranging from roughly 23 to 80. Overall study results and limits: Also present in some nonresponders was a low level of normalized T-cell clonal expansion. Expanded peripheral T-cell antigen specificity went undetermined.

A note on this clone: Its antigen is unknown.

The protocol was immunoSEQ multiplex PCR, while the TCRdb copy is restricted to in-frame clones and leaves out a portion. The table has under 80,000 clones, about 90% seen once. The clonotype originates from an adult with an advanced solid tumor such as melanoma, head and neck, liver or kidney cancer. The source was CD4+ or CD8+ T cells sorted from blood, collected in a trial of the OX40 agonist ivuxolimab.

The CDR3 spells CATPPESLGEFF. Here the CDR3 DNA reads TGTGCCACCCCCCCTGAATCTTTGGGGGAGTTCTTC. This chain links TRBV14 with TRBJ2-1; D could derive from TRBD1 or TRBD2 (5 bases each). The CDR3 length is 12 residues. Germline assignment: CDR1 SGHDN and CDR2 FVKESK. V was clipped by 10 bases and J by 14 bases, with 21 bases between them. The complete variable domain, with remaining parts taken from reference TRBV14 and TRBJ2-1, reads EAGVTQFPSHSVIEKGQTVTLRCDPISGHDNLYWYRRVMGKEIKFLLHFVKESKQDESGMPNNRFLAERTGGTYSTLKVQPAELEDSGVYFCATPPESLGEFFGPGTRLTVL.